This TCR beta chain was captured in a study of CD8+CD57+ T cells in acquired aplastic anemia. Across the study: The average read count for CD4+ cells in healthy donors was 10 million to 11 million.

CDR1 is SEHNR and CDR2 is FQNEAQ in the germline V gene (reference sequence). V lost 5 bases to trimming and J lost 6 bases; unmatched junction nucleotides: 11. The CDR3 runs 15 residues. CDR3 and TCR beta VDJ profiling relied on a genomic DNA template. A single record per CDR3 protein comes from TCRdb applying MiXCR to the reads. The sample lists some 210,000 distinct CDR3 sequences; 60% to 65% were seen once. The chain employs TRBV7-9 and TRBJ1-2, with TRBD1 identical over 8 bases. The specimen sequenced was sorted CD4+, CD8+, or CD8+CD57+ T cells (not recorded which) from PBMCs. The sequence was collected from a human donor in good health. Here the CDR3 reads CASSLPRTGRDGYTF. As DNA, the CDR3 is TGTGCCAGCAGCCTGCCCCGGACAGGGCGCGATGGCTACACCTTC.